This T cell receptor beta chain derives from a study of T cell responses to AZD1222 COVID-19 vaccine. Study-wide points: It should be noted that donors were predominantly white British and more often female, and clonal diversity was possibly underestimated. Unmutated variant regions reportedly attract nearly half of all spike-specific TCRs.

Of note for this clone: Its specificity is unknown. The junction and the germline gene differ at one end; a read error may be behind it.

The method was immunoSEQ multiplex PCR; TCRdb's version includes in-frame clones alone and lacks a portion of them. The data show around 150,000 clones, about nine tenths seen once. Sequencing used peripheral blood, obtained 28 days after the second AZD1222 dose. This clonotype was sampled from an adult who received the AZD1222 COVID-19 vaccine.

The CDR3 coding sequence is TGCGCCAGCAGTGACTTAGTGGGGCAGATTAACTTC. Translation gives CASSDLVGQINF. The rearrangement joins TRBV10-1 to TRBJ2-7; a weak D match, TRBD1 (5 bases). CDR1 is WNHNN, CDR2 SYGVQD, per germline (reference sequence). This CDR3 is 12 amino acids long.